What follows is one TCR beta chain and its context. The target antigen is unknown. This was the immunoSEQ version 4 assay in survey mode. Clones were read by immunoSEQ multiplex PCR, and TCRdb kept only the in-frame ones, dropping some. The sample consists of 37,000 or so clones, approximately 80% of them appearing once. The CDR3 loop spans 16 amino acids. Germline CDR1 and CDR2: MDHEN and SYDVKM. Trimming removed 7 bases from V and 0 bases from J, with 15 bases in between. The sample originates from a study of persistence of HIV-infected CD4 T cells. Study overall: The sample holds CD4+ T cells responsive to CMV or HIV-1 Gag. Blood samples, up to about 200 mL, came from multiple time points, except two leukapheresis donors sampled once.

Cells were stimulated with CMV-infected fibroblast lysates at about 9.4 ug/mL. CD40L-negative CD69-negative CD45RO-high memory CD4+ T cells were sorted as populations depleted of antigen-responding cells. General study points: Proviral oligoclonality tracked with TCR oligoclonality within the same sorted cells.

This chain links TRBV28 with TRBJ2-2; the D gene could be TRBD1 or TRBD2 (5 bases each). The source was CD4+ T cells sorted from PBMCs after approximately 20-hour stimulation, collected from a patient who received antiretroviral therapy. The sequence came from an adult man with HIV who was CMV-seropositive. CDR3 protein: CASTLGDTANTGELFF. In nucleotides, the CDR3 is TGTGCCAGCACTTTGGGGGATACTGCGAACACCGGGGAGCTGTTTTTT.